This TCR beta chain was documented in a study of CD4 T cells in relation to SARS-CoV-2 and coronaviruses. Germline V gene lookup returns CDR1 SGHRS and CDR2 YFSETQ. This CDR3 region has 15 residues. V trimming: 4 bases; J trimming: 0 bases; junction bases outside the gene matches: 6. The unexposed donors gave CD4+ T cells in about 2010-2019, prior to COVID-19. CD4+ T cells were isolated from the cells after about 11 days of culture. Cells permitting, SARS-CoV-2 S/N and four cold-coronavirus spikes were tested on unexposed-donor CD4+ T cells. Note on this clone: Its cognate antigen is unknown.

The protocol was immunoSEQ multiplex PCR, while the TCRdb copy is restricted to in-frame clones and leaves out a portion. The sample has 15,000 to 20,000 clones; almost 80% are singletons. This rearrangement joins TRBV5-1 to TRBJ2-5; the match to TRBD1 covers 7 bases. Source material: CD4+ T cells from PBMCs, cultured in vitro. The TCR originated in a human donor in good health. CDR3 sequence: CASSRKTGNQETQYF. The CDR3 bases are TGCGCCAGCAGCCGCAAGACAGGGAACCAAGAGACCCAGTACTTC.